The sample holds a few counts of the clone carrying this TCR beta chain. No antigen is known for it. This entry is derived from a study of cytomegalovirus exposure and HLA in healthy donors. Regarding the study as a whole: It emerged from a later analysis that several of the most significant clusters appeared to be linked to common viral pathogens. Near-uniform donor sequencing depth was presumed by presence/absence analyses. What was likely a sequencing artifact was a cluster of highly shared sequence variants.

Primers for the PCR totalled 60 Vbeta and 13 Jbeta. Repertoires were generated with immunoSEQ multiplex PCR, while TCRdb's copy carries only in-frame clones and drops some. The sample consists of roughly 100,000 clones, roughly 80% of them appearing once. Although they were nominally healthy when sampled, donors likely had unrecorded immune exposures. The sequencing sample was made of PBMCs. The source is a man aged 40-55 years in good health and CMV-seropositive.

CDR3 residues: CASSSPGTYDTQYF. For the CDR3, the DNA is TGTGCCAGCAGTTCTCCCGGGACTTACGATACGCAGTATTTT. The genes are TRBV5-4 and TRBJ2-3, with D possibly matching TRBD2 (6 bases). Trimming stripped 5 bases from V and 6 bases from J, with 16 bases between. CDR1 and CDR2 from the germline V gene are SGHNT and YYREEE (reference sequence). CDR3 length: 14 amino acids.